What follows are 10 T cell receptor beta chains derived from one specimen sequenced in a study of tumor-infiltrating lymphocytes in primary liver carcinoma. Total RNA amounting to around 530 ng was the source from which TCR beta cDNA was made with a constant-region primer. TCR beta libraries came from three nested multiplex PCR rounds using slightly modified ARM-PCR. TRBV1-TRBV30 forward primers paired with a C-beta reverse primer drove the first two PCR rounds, about 9 cycles each. TCRdb passed the multiplex PCR reads through MiXCR, listing each CDR3 protein once. Among about 190,000 distinct CDR3 sequences listed, around four fifths were seen once. Unsorted bulk tissue (about 18-30 mg) underwent RNA and DNA co-extraction. Material: tumor tissue from primary liver carcinoma. These receptor sequences come from a man aged 40-50 years with primary liver carcinoma and hepatitis B virus infection.

Comment on this clonotype: The conserved closing phenylalanine or tryptophan is absent in this CDR3, likely reflecting a read error. The chain links TRBV5-6 to TRBJ2-1; D is possibly TRBD1 or TRBD2 (5 bases each). The germline V gene has CDR1 SGHDT and CDR2 YYEEEE. The V and J ends lost 4 bases and 8 bases respectively, with 16 bases between them. The CDR3 length is 14 residues. The CDR3 region is CASSGAGADDEQFI. The CDR3 nucleotides read TGTGCCAGCAGCGGGGCAGGAGCGGACGATGAGCAGTTCATC.

Of note for this clonotype: A much more abundant neighbour one base away suggests this may be a read error. V and J are TRBV13 and TRBJ1-5; D is undetermined. This CDR3 has 14 residues. Between the trimmed V and J ends, which lost 0 bases and 5 bases, there was a span of 8 bases. Germline V CDR1 and CDR2: PRHDT, FYEKMQ (reference sequence). The CDR3 loop reads CASSLGVSHQPQHF. The CDR3 region has the DNA TGTGCCAGCAGCTTAGGAGTGTCTCATCAGCCCCAGCATTTT. Full variable domain (remainder filled in from reference TRBV13 and TRBJ1-5): AAGVIQSPRHLIKEKRETATLKCYPIPRHDTVYWYQQGPGQDPQFLISFYEKMQSDKGSIPDRFSAQQFSDYHSELNMSSLELGDSALYFCASSLGVSHQPQHFGDGTRLSIL.

This rearrangement joins TRBV4-2 to TRBJ2-3; 11 bases agree with TRBD2. Looked up from germline, CDR1 is LGHNA and CDR2 is YNFKEQ. The CDR3 has 21 amino acids. The J segment lost 10 bases and the V segment lost 0 bases, leaving 24 bases of the junction unmatched. The CDR3 DNA sequence: TGTGCCAGCAGCCAAGATTCGGGACTAGCGGCATATCGATTTAGCACGGATGCGCAGTATTTT. Translation gives CASSQDSGLAAYRFSTDAQYF.

The chain combines TRBV7-8 with TRBJ1-2; 9 nucleotides agree with TRBD1. The V gene's germline CDR1 is SGHVS and CDR2 FQNEAQ. This CDR3 comprises 15 residues. Trimming at V came to 7 bases and at J to 5 bases, leaving 11 bases not matched to a gene. The CDR3 protein is CASNPRTGVKYGYTF. The CDR3 DNA is TGTGCCAGCAACCCACGGACAGGGGTGAAATATGGCTACACCTTC.

About this clonotype itself: A read error may account for a junction end that differs from germline. The V and J genes are TRBV11-3 and TRBJ2-1; D ambiguous. This CDR3 contains 14 residues. CDR1 is SGHNT, CDR2 YENEEA, per germline. CDR3: CAISLGVSNNEKSF. In DNA form, the CDR3 reads TGTGCCATCAGCTTAGGCGTATCGAACAATGAGAAGTCCTTC.

As for this clonotype: The junction differs from germline at one of its ends, possibly a read error. The chain couples TRBV11-1 to TRBJ2-1; a possible D gene is TRBD2 (6 bases). CDR1 SGHAT and CDR2 FQDESV come from the germline V gene (reference sequence). This CDR3 contains 16 residues. CDR3 sequence reads: CACSLVKRRGYNEQFF. The CDR3 nucleotides are TGTGCCTGCAGCTTAGTGAAGCGGCGGGGCTACAATGAGCAGTTCTTC.

A single count supports this clonotype. One junction end does not reproduce the germline sequence, and a read error may be involved. The J gene is TRBJ2-1, the V gene TRBV5-4, with 7 bases identical to TRBD1. This CDR3 contains 13 residues. In germline, CDR1 is SGHNT, CDR2 YYREEE (reference sequence). CDR3 DNA: TGTGCCAGCGGCTTAAGGGACAGCAATGAGCAGTTCTTC. It encodes CASGLRDSNEQFF.

The V gene is TRBV29-1, the J gene TRBJ2-4; D call uncertain. The CDR3 runs to 12 residues. Trimming stripped 7 bases from V and 5 bases from J, with 12 bases between. Germline V gene data show CDR1 as SQVTM and CDR2 as ANQGSEA. CDR3 coding DNA: TGCAGCGCTGCGGATACTCAAAACATTCAGTACTTC. As protein: CSAADTQNIQYF. Combining the CDR3 with reference TRBV29-1 and TRBJ2-4 gives the whole variable domain SAVISQKPSRDICQRGTSLTIQCQVDSQVTMMFWYRQQPGQSLTLIATANQGSEATYESGFVIDKFPISRPNLTFSTLTVSNMSPEDSSIYLCSAADTQNIQYFGAGTRLSVL.

On this clonotype itself: One junction end disagrees with the germline gene, perhaps due to a read error. This sequence joins TRBV6-5 and TRBJ2-3; D is undetermined. The CDR3 runs 13 residues. Germline CDR1 reads MNHEY; CDR2 reads SVGAGI. The CDR3 is CASSYPDLGTQYF. DNA of the CDR3: TGTGCCAGTAGTTACCCGGACCTAGGGACGCAGTATTTT.

Turning to this clonotype: A read error may account for a junction end that differs from germline. The chain couples TRBV5-1 to TRBJ2-5; 10 positions match TRBD2. Germline-derived CDR1 and CDR2 are SGHRS and YFSETQ. The CDR3 spans 17 residues. The CDR3 DNA follows: TGCGCCAGCAGCTCCTACGGACTAGCGGTAGAGCAAGAGACCCACTACTTC. Translating gives CASSSYGLAVEQETHYF.